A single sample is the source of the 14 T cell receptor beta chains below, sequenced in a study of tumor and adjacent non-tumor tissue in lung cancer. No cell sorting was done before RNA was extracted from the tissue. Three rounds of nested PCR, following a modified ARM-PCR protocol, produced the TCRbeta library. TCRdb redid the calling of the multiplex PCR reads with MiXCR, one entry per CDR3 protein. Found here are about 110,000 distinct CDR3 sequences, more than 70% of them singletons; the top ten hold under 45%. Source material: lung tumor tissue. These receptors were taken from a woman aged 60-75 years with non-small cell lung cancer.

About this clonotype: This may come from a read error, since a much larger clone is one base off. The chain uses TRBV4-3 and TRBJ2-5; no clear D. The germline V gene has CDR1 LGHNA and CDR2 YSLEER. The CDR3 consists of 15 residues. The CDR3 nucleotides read TGCGCCAGCAGCCAAGATTTAGCACAGCAAGAGACCAAGTACTTC. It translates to CASSQDLAQQETKYF.

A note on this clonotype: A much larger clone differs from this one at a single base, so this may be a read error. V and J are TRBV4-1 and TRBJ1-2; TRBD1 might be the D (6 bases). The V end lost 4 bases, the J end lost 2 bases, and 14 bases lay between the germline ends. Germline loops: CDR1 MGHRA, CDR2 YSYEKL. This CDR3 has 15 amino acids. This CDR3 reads CASSRGPGANYGYTF. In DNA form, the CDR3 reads TGCGCCAGCAGCCGCGGCCCGGGGGCGAACTATGGCTACACCTTC.

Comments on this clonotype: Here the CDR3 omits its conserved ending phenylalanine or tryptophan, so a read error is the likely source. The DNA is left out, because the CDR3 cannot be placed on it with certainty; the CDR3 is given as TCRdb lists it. CDR3 residues: CASSLIGPPVRMNTEDFL. The rearrangement uses TRBV11-3 and TRBJ1-1; TRBD1 is the table's D call, not checked against the DNA. A total of 18 residues make up the CDR3, ends included. Per the germline V gene, CDR1 is SGHNT and CDR2 is YENEEA.

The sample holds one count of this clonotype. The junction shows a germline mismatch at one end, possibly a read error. Here the CDR3 DNA reads TGCAGCGTTGATCATCTATCGTTCGATGAGCAATTCTTC. It encodes CSVDHLSFDEQFF. The V and J genes are TRBV29-1 and TRBJ2-1, with no clear D. The CDR3 contains 13 residues. Germline CDR1 and CDR2: SQVTM and ANQGSEA.

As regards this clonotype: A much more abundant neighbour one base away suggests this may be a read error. CDR3 sequence: CASRGQGNTEAIF. The CDR3 region has the DNA TGTGCCAGCAGGGGACAGGGGAACACTGAAGCTATCTTT. The gene calls are TRBV6-6 and TRBJ1-1; TRBD1 matches 10 bases. CDR1 is MNHNY, CDR2 SVGAGI, per germline (reference sequence). CDR3 length: 13 amino acids.

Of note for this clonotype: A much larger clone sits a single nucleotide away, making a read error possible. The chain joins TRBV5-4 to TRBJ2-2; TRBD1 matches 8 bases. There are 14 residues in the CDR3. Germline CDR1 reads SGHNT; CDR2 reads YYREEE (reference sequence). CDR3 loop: CVSSAGQDTGELFF. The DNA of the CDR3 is TGTGTCAGCAGCGCGGGACAGGACACCGGGGAGCTGTTTTTT.

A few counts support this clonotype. CDR3 in DNA: TGTGCCAGCAGTGCTGGTGGGTCCCCCTACAATGAGCAGTTCTTC. Protein: CASSAGGSPYNEQFF. This chain joins TRBV12-3 or TRBV12-4 and TRBJ2-1; D is unclear. With 5 bases removed from V and 2 bases from J, the gap between germline ends came to 13 bases. The CDR3 loop spans 15 amino acids.

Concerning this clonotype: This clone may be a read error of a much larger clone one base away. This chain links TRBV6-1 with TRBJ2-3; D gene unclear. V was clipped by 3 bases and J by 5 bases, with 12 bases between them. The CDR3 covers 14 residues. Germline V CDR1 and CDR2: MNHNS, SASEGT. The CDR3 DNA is TGTGCCAGCAGTGATGGCGGACCCAGAGATACGCAGTATTTT. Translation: CASSDGGPRDTQYF.

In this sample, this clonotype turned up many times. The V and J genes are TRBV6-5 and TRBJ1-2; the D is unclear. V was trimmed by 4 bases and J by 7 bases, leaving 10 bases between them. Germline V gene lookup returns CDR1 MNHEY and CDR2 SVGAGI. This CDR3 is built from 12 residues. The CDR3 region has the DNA TGTGCCAGCAGTTTTAAGGGAAGTGGCTACACCTTC. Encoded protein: CASSFKGSGYTF.

CDR3 loop: CRADVAEAAFF. The DNA of the CDR3 is TGCAGGGCGGATGTGGCGGAGGCAGCTTTCTTT. The chain is built from TRBV20-1 and TRBJ1-1; D remains unclear. The CDR3 runs 11 residues. The V gene's germline CDR1 is DFQATT and CDR2 SNEGSKA (reference sequence).

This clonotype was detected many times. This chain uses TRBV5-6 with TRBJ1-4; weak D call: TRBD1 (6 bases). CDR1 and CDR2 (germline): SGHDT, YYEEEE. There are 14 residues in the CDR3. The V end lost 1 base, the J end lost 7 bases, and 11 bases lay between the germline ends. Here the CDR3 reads CASSLSAGAEKLFF. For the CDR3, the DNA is TGTGCCAGCAGCTTGTCGGCAGGGGCTGAAAAACTGTTTTTT. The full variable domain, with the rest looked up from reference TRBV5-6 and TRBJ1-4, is DAGVTQSPTHLIKTRGQQVTLRCSPKSGHDTVSWYQQALGQGPQFIFQYYEEEERQRGNFPDRFSGHQFPNYSSELNVNALLLGDSALYLCASSLSAGAEKLFFGSGTQLSVL.

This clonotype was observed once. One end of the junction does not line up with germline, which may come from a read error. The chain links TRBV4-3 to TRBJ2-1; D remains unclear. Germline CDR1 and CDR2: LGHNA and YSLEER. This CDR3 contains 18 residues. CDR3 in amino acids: CASSQEIPDATYYNEELF. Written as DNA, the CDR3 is TGCGCCAGCAGCCAAGAGATTCCCGACGCTACCTACTACAATGAGGAGCTCTTC.

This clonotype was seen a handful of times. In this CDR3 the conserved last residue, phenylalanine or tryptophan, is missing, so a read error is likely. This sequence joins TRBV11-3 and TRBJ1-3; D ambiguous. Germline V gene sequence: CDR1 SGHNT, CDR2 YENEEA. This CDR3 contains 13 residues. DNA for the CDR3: TGTGCCACCCGGGAGGACTCTAGAAACGCCATATATCTT. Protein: CATREDSRNAIYL.

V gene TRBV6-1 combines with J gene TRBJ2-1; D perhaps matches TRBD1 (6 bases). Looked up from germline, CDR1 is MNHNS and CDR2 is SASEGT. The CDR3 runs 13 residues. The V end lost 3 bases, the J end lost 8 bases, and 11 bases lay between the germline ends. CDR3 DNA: TGTGCCAGCAGTGACCAACAGGGTTATGAGCAGTTCTTC. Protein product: CASSDQQGYEQFF.